The subject of this entry is one TCR beta chain. The antigen is not known. This record comes from a study of OX40 agonist ivuxolimab in advanced cancers. Study results and limitations: Antigen specificity remained undetermined for the expanded peripheral T cells.

Germline assignment: CDR1 MNHEY and CDR2 SMNVEV (reference sequence). There are 14 residues in the CDR3. V was trimmed by 2 bases and J by 7 bases, leaving 11 bases between them. TCRdb's copy holds only in-frame clones and misses some; the assay was immunoSEQ multiplex PCR. The table lists approximately 94,000 clones, roughly nine tenths of them singletons. Blood got drawn at baseline, again on cycle 4 day 1, and then on cycle 7 day 1. The sequence was collected from an adult with an advanced solid tumor such as melanoma, head and neck, liver or kidney cancer. The rearrangement joins TRBV27 to TRBJ2-2; no definite D call. The sample consisted of CD4+ or CD8+ T cells sorted from blood, taken in a trial of the OX40 agonist ivuxolimab. CDR3 DNA sequence: TGTGCCAGCAGTTTAAATCCCGTAAGCGGGGAGCTGTTTTTT. It translates to CASSLNPVSGELFF.